The 26 T cell receptor beta chains reported below all come from one sample, sequenced in a study of blood T cell repertoires in COVID-19. Sequencing used immunoSEQ multiplex PCR; TCRdb keeps in-frame clones, though not all of them. The table shows a few hundred thousand clones, with 70% to 90% occurring only once. Specimen: PBMCs or T cells enriched from blood (not recorded which). The receptors were gathered from a woman between 40 and 55 years old who had recovered from COVID-19.

The CDR3 DNA follows: TGCGCCAGCAGCTTCCCGGACAGGGGACACTACGAGCAGTACTTC. Translated: CASSFPDRGHYEQYF. The chain recombines TRBV5-1 with TRBJ2-7; TRBD1 matches 9 bases. The CDR3 has 15 amino acids. Germline V gene sequence: CDR1 SGHRS, CDR2 YFSETQ. Losses at the gene ends were 2 bases for V and 3 bases for J; bases not matched to a gene: 6.

The chain carries TRBV19 and TRBJ2-1; D may be TRBD2 (6 bases). This CDR3 has 16 amino acids. V gave up 4 bases and J gave up 0 bases, with 13 bases separating them. Germline CDR1 reads LNHDA; CDR2 reads SQIVND (reference sequence). CDR3 in amino acids: CASSNSGDSSYNEQFF. The CDR3 coding sequence is TGTGCCAGTAGTAATAGCGGAGACAGCTCCTACAATGAGCAGTTCTTC.

This rearrangement joins TRBV6-2 or TRBV6-3 to TRBJ2-5; TRBD1 matches 8 bases. Germline CDR1 is MNHEY and CDR2 is SVGEGT. With 2 bases clipped from V and 5 bases from J, the junction kept 7 bases outside the gene matches. There are 15 residues in the CDR3. CDR3 bases: TGTGCCAGCAGTTACGGCGGGACAGGCCGGGAGACCCAGTACTTC. This encodes CASSYGGTGRETQYF.

The chain has TRBV19 and TRBJ2-5; D is unclear. V dropped 2 bases and J dropped 5 bases, with 9 bases sitting between them. The CDR3 runs to 13 residues. CDR1 is LNHDA, CDR2 SQIVND, per germline (reference sequence). Written as DNA, the CDR3 is TGTGCCAGTAGTATAAAAGGAGTGGAGACCCAGTACTTC. Protein: CASSIKGVETQYF.

The chain is built from TRBV3-1 (or the pseudogene TRBV3-2) and TRBJ1-2, with a tentative D call TRBD1 (5 bases). Trimming took off 5 bases at V and 8 bases at J, with 15 bases between the two ends. CDR1 LGHDT and CDR2 YNNKEL come from the germline V gene (reference sequence). The CDR3 extends over 13 amino acids. The CDR3 DNA follows: TGTGCCAGCAGCGCGACAGTAATGGCCGGCTACACCTTC. It yields the protein CASSATVMAGYTF.

This clone showed up just a few times. This chain uses TRBV6-5 with TRBJ1-6; perhaps TRBD1 as D (6 bases). CDR1 is MNHEY and CDR2 is SVGAGI in the germline V gene. The V gene lost 11 bases and the J gene lost 6 bases, with 11 bases spanning the gap. The CDR3 has 12 residues. CDR3 amino acids: CASTGSNSPLHF. The DNA for the CDR3 is TGTGCCTCTACAGGGTCTAATTCACCCCTCCACTTT.

This rearrangement joins TRBV20-1 to TRBJ2-5, with a weak D call TRBD2 (5 bases). The CDR3 covers 11 residues. V dropped 3 bases and J dropped 11 bases, with 13 bases sitting between them. Germline-derived CDR1 and CDR2 are DFQATT and SNEGSKA (reference sequence). The CDR3 reads CSASARTSQYF. The CDR3 DNA reads as TGCAGTGCTAGTGCTCGGACTTCTCAGTACTTC.

This chain joins TRBV7-9 and TRBJ1-2; D is undetermined. Germline V CDR1 and CDR2: SEHNR, FQNEAQ (reference sequence). V was trimmed by 1 base and J by 1 base, leaving 10 bases between them. The CDR3 covers 15 residues. The CDR3 DNA follows: TGTGCCAGCAGCTTAGTAGCCGGGGTTAACTATGGCTACACCTTC. Translation gives CASSLVAGVNYGYTF.

The chain has TRBV20-1 and TRBJ1-6; the D is unclear. This CDR3 is built from 14 residues. Germline assignment: CDR1 DFQATT and CDR2 SNEGSKA (reference sequence). The ends were cut back, 3 bases at V and 7 bases at J, with 13 bases in the middle. CDR3 in DNA: TGCAGTGCTAGTAGTATTAACAGAAATTCACCCCTCCACTTT. Protein product: CSASSINRNSPLHF.

The CDR3, as DNA: TGTGCCAGCAGCGCCCCGGGACTAGCGGCCCACAATGAGCAGTTCTTC. It codes for CASSAPGLAAHNEQFF. The rearrangement uses TRBV9 and TRBJ2-1, with 11 bases matching TRBD2. V shed 3 bases and J 5 bases; nucleotides not matched to a gene: 7. Germline loops: CDR1 SGDLS, CDR2 YYNGEE. The CDR3 loop spans 16 amino acids.

CDR3 sequence reads: CASTPGGAYNEQFF. DNA for the CDR3: TGTGCCAGCACCCCCGGGGGGGCCTACAATGAGCAGTTCTTC. The gene calls are TRBV7-8 and TRBJ2-1, with 8 bases aligning to TRBD2. CDR3 length: 14 amino acids. J gave up 2 bases and V 7 bases, and 4 bases lay outside the gene matches. Germline lookup yields CDR1 SGHVS and CDR2 FQNEAQ.

This clone has only one observation. J is TRBJ2-7 and V is TRBV28; TRBD2 aligns across 7 bases. Germline V lookup: CDR1 MDHEN, CDR2 SYDVKM. V lost 2 bases, J lost 4 bases, and 8 bases stayed unmatched. The length of the CDR3 is 15 residues. The CDR3 spells CASSLVGEGLYEQYF. For the CDR3, the DNA is TGTGCCAGCAGTTTAGTGGGGGAGGGCCTATACGAGCAGTACTTC.

Turning to this clone: This same CDR3 is encoded by further DNA sequences in the sample. The V and J genes are TRBV12-3 or TRBV12-4 and TRBJ2-7, with a tentative D call TRBD1 (6 bases). CDR3 length: 13 residues. With 5 bases removed from V and 2 bases from J, the gap between germline ends came to 10 bases. For the CDR3, the DNA is TGTGCCAGCAGTCCGGACAGAGCCTACGAGCAGTACTTC. This translates into CASSPDRAYEQYF.

J is TRBJ1-1 and V is TRBV28; D possibly corresponds to TRBD1 (6 bases). V was pared by 5 bases and J by 7 bases, with 11 bases between. Looked up from germline, CDR1 is MDHEN and CDR2 is SYDVKM. This CDR3 spans 12 amino acids. The CDR3 loop is CASSPQGNEAFF. CDR3 DNA: TGTGCCAGCAGTCCGCAGGGGAATGAAGCTTTCTTT.

This clone was picked up one time. The CDR3: CASSPGQGSLHF. DNA of the CDR3: TGTGCCAGCAGTCCGGGACAGGGTTCCCTCCACTTT. The chain employs TRBV28 and TRBJ1-6, with 9 positions matching TRBD1. Trimming removed 5 bases from V and 14 bases from J; junction bases left unmatched: 4. CDR1 is MDHEN and CDR2 is SYDVKM in the germline V gene. The CDR3 runs 12 residues.

The chain is built from TRBV6-5 and TRBJ1-1, with D hard to call. Trimming shortened V by 6 bases and J by 3 bases, and 11 bases separated the two germline ends. Germline assignment: CDR1 MNHEY and CDR2 SVGAGI. The CDR3 extends over 13 amino acids. DNA for the CDR3: TGTGCCAGCAGGAGGGCCGCAGACACTGAAGCTTTCTTT. Protein: CASRRAADTEAFF.

This chain uses TRBV4-3 with TRBJ2-1; 8 bases are shared with TRBD2. Germline loops: CDR1 LGHNA, CDR2 YSLEER. This CDR3 is built from 15 residues. V lost 0 bases, J lost 8 bases, and 6 bases stayed unmatched. The CDR3 sequence: CASSQDAGGADEQFF. As DNA, the CDR3 is TGCGCCAGCAGCCAAGACGCGGGAGGAGCCGATGAGCAGTTCTTC.

This sequence joins TRBV15 and TRBJ2-4; D may be TRBD1 (6 bases). CDR3 length equals 13 residues. In germline, CDR1 is LNHNV, CDR2 YYDKDF (reference sequence). Trimming removed 0 bases from V and 7 bases from J, with 7 bases in between. The CDR3 bases are TGTGCCACCAGCAGAGATACAGGGAACATTCAGTACTTC. Its translation: CATSRDTGNIQYF. Full variable domain (remainder filled in from reference TRBV15 and TRBJ2-4): DAMVIQNPRYQVTQFGKPVTLSCSQTLNHNVMYWYQQKSSQAPKLLFHYYDKDFNNEADTPDNFQSRRPNTSFCFLDIRSPGLGDTAMYLCATSRDTGNIQYFGAGTRLSVL.

The chain uses TRBV19 and TRBJ1-1; D call uncertain. The V end lost 2 bases, the J end lost 0 bases, and 4 bases lay between the germline ends. The CDR3 spans 13 residues. Germline V gives CDR1 LNHDA, CDR2 SQIVND (reference sequence). The CDR3 spells CASSISVNTEAFF. CDR3 nucleotide sequence: TGTGCCAGTAGTATATCAGTGAACACTGAAGCTTTCTTT.

The chain carries TRBV3-1 (or the pseudogene TRBV3-2) and TRBJ2-3; D is undetermined. The germline V gene encodes CDR1 LGHDT and CDR2 YNNKEL (reference sequence). The ends were cut back, 4 bases at V and 7 bases at J, with 9 bases in the middle. The CDR3 consists of 12 residues. CDR3 protein: CASSLARNTQYF. CDR3 sequence (DNA): TGTGCCAGCAGCCTCGCGCGGAATACGCAGTATTTT.

The J gene is TRBJ2-3, the V gene TRBV7-3; 10 nucleotides agree with TRBD2. Per germline, CDR1 SGHTA and CDR2 FQGTGA. There are 19 residues in the CDR3. The J segment lost 4 bases and the V segment lost 0 bases, leaving 13 bases of the junction unmatched. The CDR3 sequence: CASSLTVLAGAPQADTQYF. CDR3 nucleotide sequence: TGTGCCAGCAGCTTAACGGTGCTAGCGGGAGCACCGCAGGCAGATACGCAGTATTTT.

In nucleotides, the CDR3 is TGTGCCAGCAGCCCCGGACTAGCGGGAGGGACTGAGCAGTTCTTC. Translating it yields CASSPGLAGGTEQFF. V is TRBV7-3 and J is TRBJ2-1, with 15 bases matching TRBD2. The length of the CDR3 is 15 residues. Germline V gene data show CDR1 as SGHTA and CDR2 as FQGTGA. V dropped 5 bases and J dropped 9; count of bases not matched to a gene: 5.

The genes are TRBV20-1 and TRBJ1-2; D unclear. This CDR3 contains 13 residues. Trimming cost V 3 bases and J 3 bases, with 11 bases left between them. Germline loops: CDR1 DFQATT, CDR2 SNEGSKA (reference sequence). The CDR3 bases are TGCAGTGCTAGTGTTCCCCCCGACTATGGCTACACCTTC. Amino acids: CSASVPPDYGYTF.

V and J are TRBV30 and TRBJ2-7; D unclear. With 3 bases removed from V and 5 bases from J, the gap between germline ends came to 11 bases. The CDR3 covers 12 residues. The V gene's germline CDR1 is GTSNPN and CDR2 SVGIG (reference sequence). CDR3 nucleotide sequence: TGTGCCTGGAGATATAGCACCGACGAGCAGTACTTC. This gives the protein CAWRYSTDEQYF. Together with reference TRBV30 and TRBJ2-7, the CDR3 gives the full variable domain: SQTIHQWPATLVQPVGSPLSLECTVEGTSNPNLYWYRQAAGRGLQLLFYSVGIGQISSEVPQNLSASRPQDRQFILSSKKLLLSDSGFYLCAWRYSTDEQYFGPGTRLTVT.

This chain uses TRBV3-1 (or the pseudogene TRBV3-2) with TRBJ2-7; 7 positions agree with TRBD1. The length of the CDR3 is 15 residues. In germline, CDR1 is LGHDT, CDR2 YNNKEL (reference sequence). V gave up 3 bases and J gave up 3 bases; unmatched junction bases: 8. The CDR3 sequence is CASSHSRGRSYEQYF. The CDR3 DNA follows: TGTGCCAGCAGCCACTCAAGGGGGCGAAGCTACGAGCAGTACTTC.

This clone was detected a few times. The J gene is TRBJ2-5, the V gene TRBV5-1, with 8 bases aligning to TRBD2. The CDR3 is 15 residues long. The germline CDR1 and CDR2 sequences are SGHRS and YFSETQ. V lost 5 bases, J lost 6 bases, and 12 bases stayed unmatched. CDR3 residues: CASSGGSGSGQTQYF. The CDR3 DNA is TGCGCCAGCAGTGGGGGAAGCGGGAGTGGGCAGACCCAGTACTTC.